This paragraph reports one TCR beta chain. Its target is unknown. These data originate in a study of immune heterogeneity within non-small cell lung tumors. General study findings and limits: Between individual patients, the high-frequency T-cell receptor beta clonotypes largely differed. Correlation analysis showed that local T-cell clonality was moderately but significantly associated with local tumor mutational burden (R approximately 0.3).

CDR3 length equals 15 residues. Germline CDR1 is MNHNS and CDR2 is SASEGT. The V and J ends lost 6 bases and 4 bases, in that order; junction bases with no gene match: 7. Multiplex PCR amplified the TCR beta CDR3 region. Its first round ran for 10 to 11 cycles with 32 V and 13 J primers. Via MiXCR, TCRdb re-called the multiplex PCR reads, giving one row per CDR3 protein. The sample holds about 2,800 distinct CDR3 sequences, approximately 55% seen once. Genomic DNA extracted from bulk tumor tissue served as template. A total of 600 ng was used per sample. Surgeons took several biopsies per primary tumor, spaced far apart, during surgery. The study enrolled patients with untreated, newly diagnosed non-small cell lung cancer who underwent curative surgery. Everyone who gave samples had just been diagnosed with non-small cell lung cancer and was having surgery with curative intent.

Sample: lung tumor tissue. The chain recombines TRBV6-1 with TRBJ1-5; 9 nucleotides line up with TRBD1. This clonotype was sampled from a man aged 60 to 75 with non-small cell lung cancer. This chain's CDR3 is CASRRGQGGNQPQHF. CDR3 sequence (DNA): TGTGCCAGCAGGCGGGGACAGGGTGGTAATCAGCCCCAGCATTTT.